The 32 T cell receptor beta chains in this list originate from one sample, sequenced in a study of identical twins. TCRdb reprocessed the 5' RACE reads with MiXCR, giving one entry per CDR3 protein. This sample yields fewer than 650,000 distinct CDR3 sequences, of which just over 7% are seen a single time; 1.6% belongs to the top ten. These data are also associated with another study on yellow fever vaccine responses in identical twins.

Source material: PBMCs. The receptors stem from a woman aged 18 to 35 in good health.

This clonotype was seen more than once but under ten times. The chain uses TRBV27 and TRBJ2-3; D is unresolved. This CDR3 has 13 amino acids. Trimming stripped 5 bases from V and 0 bases from J, with 6 bases between. The germline CDR1 and CDR2 sequences are MNHEY and SMNVEV (reference sequence). This CDR3 is CASSKLSTDTQYF. The CDR3 DNA reads TGTGCCAGCAGTAAACTCAGCACAGATACGCAGTATTTT.

This clonotype was recorded many times. V usage is TRBV7-6 and J usage is TRBJ1-3, with D uncertain. Trimming took off 3 bases at V and 1 base at J, with 13 bases between the two ends. The CDR3 has 16 amino acids. CDR1 and CDR2 from the germline V gene are SGHVS and FNYEAQ. The CDR3 here is CASSFQTPASGNTIYF. DNA for the CDR3: TGTGCCAGCAGCTTCCAGACGCCGGCTTCTGGAAACACCATATATTTT.

This chain links TRBV12-3 or TRBV12-4 with TRBJ2-7; 12 nucleotides line up with TRBD2. V shed 7 bases and J 5 bases; nucleotides not matched to a gene: 9. The CDR3 is made up of 15 amino acids. This CDR3 is CASIYRLAGDHEQYF. In DNA form, the CDR3 reads TGTGCCAGCATTTACCGACTAGCGGGAGACCACGAGCAGTACTTC.

At least ten counts were recorded for this clonotype. The chain recombines TRBV4-2 with TRBJ2-2; D not certain. The CDR3 extends over 16 amino acids. Germline-derived CDR1 and CDR2 are LGHNA and YNFKEQ. The V and J ends lost 1 base and 1 base respectively, with 10 bases between them. This chain's CDR3 is CASSQAATRNTGELFF. Here the CDR3 DNA reads TGTGCCAGCAGCCAAGCGGCGACTCGGAACACCGGGGAGCTGTTTTTT.

This clonotype was counted ten times or more. The chain employs TRBV4-1 and TRBJ1-5; D gene uncertain. The CDR3 consists of 13 residues. V lost 4 bases and J 6 bases, leaving 10 bases between the germline ends. In germline, CDR1 is MGHRA, CDR2 YSYEKL. The DNA for the CDR3 is TGCGCCAGCAGCCGCGCAGGTCTTCAGCCCCAGCATTTT. Its translation: CASSRAGLQPQHF.

The chain carries TRBV12-3 or TRBV12-4 and TRBJ2-1; 10 positions agree with TRBD2. There are 15 residues in the CDR3. Losses at the gene ends were 4 bases for V and 4 bases for J; bases not matched to a gene: 4. The CDR3 is CASSSAGGGYNEQFF. The CDR3 DNA follows: TGTGCCAGCAGTTCAGCGGGAGGGGGGTACAATGAGCAGTTCTTC.

J is TRBJ2-3 and V is TRBV6-5; D unresolved. Germline V gene lookup returns CDR1 MNHEY and CDR2 SVGAGI. The CDR3 is 13 residues long. The V gene lost 2 bases and the J gene lost 2 bases, with 5 bases spanning the gap. The CDR3 nucleotides are TGTGCCAGCAGTTACGCGGCCACAGATACGCAGTATTTT. It is translated as CASSYAATDTQYF.

The sample holds many counts of this clonotype. The chain employs TRBV28 and TRBJ2-2; D might be TRBD2 (5 bases). V was clipped by 3 bases and J by 6 bases, with 14 bases between them. The CDR3 loop spans 15 amino acids. CDR1 and CDR2 from the germline V gene are MDHEN and SYDVKM. CDR3 nucleotides: TGTGCCAGCAGTTTGTCACGACTAAGTTCCGGGGAGCTGTTTTTT. This translates into CASSLSRLSSGELFF.

As concerns this clonotype: With a much larger clone just one base away, this may be a read error. CDR3 sequence reads: CASSQLVGGTGELFF. The CDR3 coding sequence is TGTGCCAGCAGCCAACTAGTGGGGGGAACCGGGGAGCTGTTTTTT. The gene calls are TRBV5-5 and TRBJ2-2; TRBD2 is a possible D gene (6 bases). There are 15 residues in the CDR3. V was trimmed by 4 bases and J by 5 bases, leaving 15 bases between them. Germline CDR1 reads SGHKS; CDR2 reads YYEKEE (reference sequence).

This clonotype was seen a handful of times. The chain has TRBV9 and TRBJ2-1; D is ambiguous. CDR1 is SGDLS, CDR2 YYNGEE, per germline. Trimming shortened V by 0 bases and J by 12 bases, and 13 bases separated the two germline ends. The CDR3 spans 13 residues. CDR3 amino acids: CASSVATPGGQFF. CDR3 nucleotide sequence: TGTGCCAGCAGCGTAGCTACCCCGGGCGGGCAGTTCTTC.

This clonotype was recorded at least ten times. This rearrangement joins TRBV7-2 to TRBJ2-1; 7 bases map to TRBD1. V lost 8 bases, J lost 7 bases, and 8 bases stayed unmatched. The CDR3 covers 13 residues. Germline loops: CDR1 SGHTA, CDR2 FQGNSA. CDR3 sequence: CASGRGHTNEQFF. The CDR3 DNA sequence: TGTGCCAGCGGAAGGGGGCACACAAATGAGCAGTTCTTC.

This clonotype was recorded at least ten times. The CDR3 spells CSVGDYSGLFF. The CDR3 nucleotides are TGCAGCGTGGGGGACTACTCGGGTCTGTTTTTT. The chain has TRBV29-1 and TRBJ2-2, with 7 bases matching TRBD2. The germline CDR1 and CDR2 sequences are SQVTM and ANQGSEA. J was trimmed by 14 bases and V by 6 bases; bases with no gene match: 9. The CDR3 loop spans 11 amino acids.

V is TRBV10-3 and J is TRBJ1-1; TRBD1 aligns across 8 bases. V was pared by 6 bases and J by 7 bases, with 4 bases of the junction left unmatched. This CDR3 has 12 residues. Germline-derived CDR1 and CDR2 are ENHRY and SYGVKD. CDR3 protein: CAISTTGVEAFF. CDR3 in DNA: TGTGCCATCAGCACGACAGGGGTTGAAGCTTTCTTT.

This clonotype came up a few times. The genes are TRBV7-9 and TRBJ2-1; D unclear. With 3 bases removed from V and 7 bases from J, the gap between germline ends came to 16 bases. The CDR3 has 15 amino acids. The germline gives CDR1 SEHNR, CDR2 FQNEAQ (reference sequence). This chain's CDR3 is CASSFGLGLQNEQFF. Written as DNA, the CDR3 is TGTGCCAGCAGCTTTGGGCTAGGTCTGCAGAATGAGCAGTTCTTC.

The chain employs TRBV27 and TRBJ2-7; no clear D gene. The CDR3 is made up of 13 amino acids. Per germline, CDR1 MNHEY and CDR2 SMNVEV (reference sequence). The germline V and J ends were trimmed by 2 bases and 2 bases, with 7 bases remaining between them. CDR3 DNA sequence: TGTGCCAGCAGTTTACATAATACCTACGAGCAGTACTTC. As protein: CASSLHNTYEQYF.

The chain uses TRBV20-1 and TRBJ2-3; no definite D call. Per germline, CDR1 DFQATT and CDR2 SNEGSKA (reference sequence). Trimming left V 1 base short and J 0 bases short, with 11 bases between. This CDR3 is built from 15 residues. The CDR3: CSARVTVLSTDTQYF. The CDR3 nucleotides read TGCAGTGCTAGAGTTACTGTTCTTAGCACAGATACGCAGTATTTT.

The rearrangement links TRBV7-9 to TRBJ2-5; D is perhaps TRBD1 or TRBD2 (6 bases each). CDR1 and CDR2 from the germline V gene are SEHNR and FQNEAQ (reference sequence). Trimming stripped 3 bases from V and 0 bases from J, with 11 bases between. The CDR3 length is 15 residues. The chain's CDR3 is CASSFRGANQETQYF. CDR3 bases: TGTGCCAGCAGCTTTAGGGGGGCTAACCAAGAGACCCAGTACTTC.

V and J are TRBV12-3 or TRBV12-4 and TRBJ2-2, with D perhaps TRBD1 (6 bases). V shed 7 bases and J shed 5 bases, with 14 bases lying between them. The CDR3 length is 14 residues. CDR3 in amino acids: CASNLGGLTGELFF. CDR3 DNA sequence: TGTGCCAGCAACCTAGGGGGTTTGACCGGGGAGCTGTTTTTT.

This chain uses TRBV5-1 with TRBJ2-1; 9 nucleotides agree with TRBD1. V lost 1 base, J lost 5 bases, and 4 bases stayed unmatched. Looked up from germline, CDR1 is SGHRS and CDR2 is YFSETQ. The CDR3 has 15 amino acids. CDR3 amino acids: CASSLWTGAHNEQFF. Written as DNA, the CDR3 is TGCGCCAGCAGCTTGTGGACAGGGGCCCACAATGAGCAGTTCTTC.

This clonotype was seen a handful of times. The chain employs TRBV2 and TRBJ1-5; TRBD1 might be the D (5 bases). Germline loops: CDR1 SNHLY, CDR2 FYNNEI. Between the trimmed V and J ends, which lost 11 bases and 3 bases, there was a span of 14 bases. The CDR3 loop spans 13 amino acids. The CDR3 DNA reads as TGTGCCGGATCAAGGGGAACCAATCAGCCCCAGCATTTT. Protein sequence: CAGSRGTNQPQHF.

DNA for the CDR3: TGTGCCAGCAGTACCCAGGGACTAGCGCTCGACGAGCAGTACTTC. It is translated as CASSTQGLALDEQYF. The rearrangement links TRBV2 to TRBJ2-7, with TRBD2 matching 10 bases. Germline V gene lookup returns CDR1 SNHLY and CDR2 FYNNEI. Trimming at V came to 5 bases and at J to 5 bases, leaving 9 bases not matched to a gene. This CDR3 comprises 15 residues.

This clonotype was recorded at least ten times. This chain connects TRBV10-3 to TRBJ2-5, with D possibly matching TRBD2 (5 bases). This CDR3 is built from 13 residues. Germline values: CDR1 ENHRY, CDR2 SYGVKD. V gave up 0 bases and J gave up 3 bases, with 5 bases separating them. The CDR3 loop is CAISESREETQYF. Written as DNA, the CDR3 is TGTGCCATCAGTGAGTCGAGGGAAGAGACCCAGTACTTC.

The chain recombines TRBV7-6 with TRBJ2-7, with 9 nucleotides matching TRBD2. The CDR3 totals 14 residues. Germline CDR1 reads SGHVS; CDR2 reads FNYEAQ. With V trimmed by 5 bases and J by 5 bases, 7 bases remained unmatched. CDR3 region: CASSPGSGGNEQYV. For the CDR3, the DNA is TGTGCCAGCAGCCCCGGTAGCGGGGGTAACGAGCAGTACGTC.

This clonotype showed up just a few times. The J gene is TRBJ1-2, the V gene TRBV5-1; weak D call: TRBD1 (6 bases). With 4 bases removed from V and 4 bases from J, the gap between germline ends came to 14 bases. The CDR3 is 14 residues long. Germline values: CDR1 SGHRS, CDR2 YFSETQ. CDR3 sequence reads: CASSREGGLYGYTF. The CDR3, as DNA: TGCGCCAGCAGCCGCGAGGGGGGCCTCTATGGCTACACCTTC.

This clonotype was recorded a few times. The chain is built from TRBV12-3 or TRBV12-4 and TRBJ2-3; TRBD1 matches at 9 bases. With 6 bases clipped from V and 1 base from J, the junction kept 8 bases outside the gene matches. The CDR3 is made up of 16 amino acids. CDR3 DNA: TGTGCCAGCAGCCGACTCGACAGGGGGGGCACAGATACGCAGTATTTT. Its translation: CASSRLDRGGTDTQYF.

This clonotype has just a few counts. The rearrangement joins TRBV3-1 to TRBJ2-4, with 7 bases matching TRBD2. The CDR3 covers 16 residues. CDR1 and CDR2 from the germline V gene are LGHDT and YNNKEL (reference sequence). Trimming cost V 1 base and J 0 bases; bases outside gene matches: 3. This CDR3 is CASSQVGGAAKNIQYF. As DNA, the CDR3 is TGTGCCAGCAGCCAAGTGGGAGGGGCAGCCAAAAACATTCAGTACTTC.

Only a few counts were recorded for this clonotype. This rearrangement joins TRBV4-1 to TRBJ2-2, with D perhaps TRBD1 (6 bases). The V gene's germline CDR1 is MGHRA and CDR2 YSYEKL. The V end lost 0 bases, the J end lost 3 bases, and 11 bases lay between the germline ends. The CDR3 has 16 amino acids. This CDR3 reads CASSQENRDYTGELFF. The DNA of the CDR3 is TGCGCCAGCAGCCAAGAAAACAGGGATTACACCGGGGAGCTGTTTTTT.

This clonotype was recorded at least ten times. Written as DNA, the CDR3 is TGTGCCAGCAGTCCGGGACTAGCCGTCAATGAGCAGTTCTTC. Its protein product is CASSPGLAVNEQFF. The chain combines TRBV6-1 with TRBJ2-1; 9 nucleotides line up with TRBD2. Germline values: CDR1 MNHNS, CDR2 SASEGT. V dropped 5 bases and J dropped 6; count of bases not matched to a gene: 5. The CDR3 contains 14 residues.

The chain uses TRBV10-3 and TRBJ2-5, with TRBD1 matching 8 bases. The CDR3 runs to 13 residues. V was pared by 10 bases and J by 5 bases, with 9 bases of the junction left unmatched. The germline CDR1 and CDR2 sequences are ENHRY and SYGVKD. The DNA for the CDR3 is TGTGCCACCGACAGGGGATTTGGGGAGACCCAGTACTTC. Its protein is CATDRGFGETQYF.

This clonotype has just a few counts. The chain has TRBV9 and TRBJ2-3, with D possibly TRBD1 on 6 matching bases. V gave up 3 bases and J gave up 2 bases, with 10 bases separating them. Germline lookup yields CDR1 SGDLS and CDR2 YYNGEE. The CDR3 runs 14 residues. DNA of the CDR3: TGTGCCAGCAGCGCCGGGACACCCACAGATACGCAGTATTTT. Translating gives CASSAGTPTDTQYF. Combining the CDR3 with reference TRBV9 and TRBJ2-3 gives the whole variable domain DSGVTQTPKHLITATGQRVTLRCSPRSGDLSVYWYQQSLDQGLQFLIQYYNGEERAKGNILERFSAQQFPDLHSELNLSSLELGDSALYFCASSAGTPTDTQYFGPGTRLTVL.

The J gene is TRBJ2-7, the V gene TRBV27, with D possibly TRBD2 on 5 matching bases. The V and J ends lost 8 bases and 7 bases respectively, with 18 bases between them. This CDR3 is built from 13 residues. The V gene's germline CDR1 is MNHEY and CDR2 SMNVEV (reference sequence). The CDR3 coding sequence is TGTGCCAGCTCCGTTTGGGTTTCGGGGGAGCAGTACTTC. This sequence encodes CASSVWVSGEQYF.

This clonotype has at least ten counts. The rearrangement joins TRBV7-2 to TRBJ1-2, with D perhaps matching TRBD1 (5 bases). CDR1 is SGHTA and CDR2 is FQGNSA in the germline V gene. The CDR3 spans 13 residues. Trimming pared 5 bases from V and 7 bases from J, leaving 14 bases between. CDR3 sequence: CASSKSGYGGYTF. The CDR3 DNA reads TGTGCCAGCAGCAAGTCAGGGTACGGTGGCTACACCTTC.